The rows below give T cell receptor beta chains drawn from one sample of a study of cytomegalovirus exposure and HLA in healthy donors. Produced via immunoSEQ multiplex PCR; TCRdb's table is partial and in-frame only. The sample has around 160,000 clones; around 67% are singletons. Sequenced: PBMCs. All receptors come from a woman between 18 and 30 years old in good health and CMV-seronegative. Both conserved end residues are part of each CDR3. Fields, in order: CDR3 length, V gene, J gene, clone size, D gene, CDR3 DNA, CDR3 protein. A D gene is named only where the DNA matches it firmly. Clone size appears in some rows only: once, few, many, or a class for an expanded clone.

cdr3_length: 15
v_call: TRBV6-5
j_call: TRBJ2-2
clone_size: .
d_call: TRBD2
cdr3_nt: TGTGCCAGCAGTTCCGGGGAGGGCGGTGCCGGGGAGCTGTTTTTT
cdr3_aa: CASSSGEGGAGELFF

cdr3_length: 12
v_call: TRBV19
j_call: TRBJ2-5
clone_size: once
d_call: .
cdr3_nt: TGTGCCAGTAGACAGGGTTTAGGGGCCCAGTACTTC
cdr3_aa: CASRQGLGAQYF

cdr3_length: 13
v_call: TRBV7-9
j_call: TRBJ1-1
clone_size: .
d_call: .
cdr3_nt: TGTGCCAGCAGCCAGACGGGGAACACTGAAGCTTTCTTT
cdr3_aa: CASSQTGNTEAFF

cdr3_length: 15
v_call: TRBV11-2
j_call: TRBJ1-2
clone_size: .
d_call: TRBD1
cdr3_nt: TGTGCCAGCAGCTTGAGGGCAGGGGGTACTGATGGCTACACCTTC
cdr3_aa: CASSLRAGGTDGYTF

cdr3_length: 14
v_call: TRBV19
j_call: TRBJ2-2
clone_size: .
d_call: TRBD1
cdr3_nt: TGTGCCAGTATCCGACAGGGGGCTACCGGGGAGCTGTTTTTT
cdr3_aa: CASIRQGATGELFF

cdr3_length: 15
v_call: TRBV7-8
j_call: TRBJ1-1
clone_size: .
d_call: .
cdr3_nt: TGTGCCAGCAGCTTAAGACAGGTGGTGAACACTGAAGCTTTCTTT
cdr3_aa: CASSLRQVVNTEAFF

cdr3_length: 16
v_call: TRBV28
j_call: TRBJ2-1
clone_size: once
d_call: .
cdr3_nt: TGTGCCAGCAGTGCCACAGGGTATGCCCTCTACAATGAGCAGTTCTTC
cdr3_aa: CASSATGYALYNEQFF

cdr3_length: 18
v_call: TRBV5-1
j_call: TRBJ1-1
clone_size: few
d_call: TRBD1
cdr3_nt: TGCGCCAGCAGATGGACAGGGTACCTAAGTTTTCTGAACACTGAAGCTTTCTTT
cdr3_aa: CASRWTGYLSFLNTEAFF

cdr3_length: 14
v_call: TRBV19
j_call: TRBJ2-1
clone_size: .
d_call: .
cdr3_nt: TGTGCCAGTAGTTCCGGGTCCGGGGGTTATGAGCAGTTCTTC
cdr3_aa: CASSSGSGGYEQFF

cdr3_length: 14
v_call: TRBV5-5
j_call: TRBJ1-2
clone_size: few
d_call: TRBD1
cdr3_nt: TGTGCCAGCAGCTTGGCGGGACAGGACCACGGCTACACCTTC
cdr3_aa: CASSLAGQDHGYTF

cdr3_length: 13
v_call: TRBV5-4
j_call: TRBJ1-2
clone_size: .
d_call: .
cdr3_nt: TGTGCCAGCAGCTTTACAGGCAACTATGGCTACACCTTC
cdr3_aa: CASSFTGNYGYTF